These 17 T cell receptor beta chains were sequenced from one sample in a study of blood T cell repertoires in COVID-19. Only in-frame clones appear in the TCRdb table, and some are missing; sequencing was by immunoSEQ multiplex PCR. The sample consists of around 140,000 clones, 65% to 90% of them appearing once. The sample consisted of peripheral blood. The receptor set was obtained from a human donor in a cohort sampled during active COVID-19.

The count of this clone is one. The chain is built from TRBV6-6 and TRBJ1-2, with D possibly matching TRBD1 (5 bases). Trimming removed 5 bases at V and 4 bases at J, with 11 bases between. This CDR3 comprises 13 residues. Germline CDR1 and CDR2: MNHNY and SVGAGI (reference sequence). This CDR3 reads CASSQYDSYGYTF. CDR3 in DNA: TGTGCCAGCAGTCAATATGACAGCTATGGCTACACCTTC.

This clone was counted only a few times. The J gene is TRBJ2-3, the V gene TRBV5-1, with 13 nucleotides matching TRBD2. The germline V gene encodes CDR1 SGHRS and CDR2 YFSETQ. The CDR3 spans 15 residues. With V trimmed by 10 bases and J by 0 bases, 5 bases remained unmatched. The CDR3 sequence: CASGTSGTSTDTQYF. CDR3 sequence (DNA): TGCGCCTCCGGGACTAGCGGGACTAGCACAGATACGCAGTATTTT.

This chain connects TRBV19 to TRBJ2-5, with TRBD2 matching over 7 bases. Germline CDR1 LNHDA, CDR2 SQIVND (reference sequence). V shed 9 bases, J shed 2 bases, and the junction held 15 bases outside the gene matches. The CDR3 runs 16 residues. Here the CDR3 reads CASSRTASGLQETQYF. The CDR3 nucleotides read TGTGCCAGCTCCCGAACCGCTAGCGGCCTGCAAGAGACCCAGTACTTC.

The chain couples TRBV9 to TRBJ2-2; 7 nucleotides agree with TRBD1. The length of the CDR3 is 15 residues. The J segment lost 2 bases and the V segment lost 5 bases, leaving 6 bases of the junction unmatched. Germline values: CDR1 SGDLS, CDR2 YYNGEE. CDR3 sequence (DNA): TGTGCCAGCAGGAAGACAGGGAGAAACACCGGGGAGCTGTTTTTT. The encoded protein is CASRKTGRNTGELFF.

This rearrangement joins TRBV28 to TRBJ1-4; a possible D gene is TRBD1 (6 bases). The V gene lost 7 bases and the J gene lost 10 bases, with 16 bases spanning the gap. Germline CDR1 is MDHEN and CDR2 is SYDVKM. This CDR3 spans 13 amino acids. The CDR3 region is CASTMGEGVKLFF. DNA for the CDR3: TGTGCCAGCACCATGGGAGAGGGGGTAAAACTGTTTTTT.

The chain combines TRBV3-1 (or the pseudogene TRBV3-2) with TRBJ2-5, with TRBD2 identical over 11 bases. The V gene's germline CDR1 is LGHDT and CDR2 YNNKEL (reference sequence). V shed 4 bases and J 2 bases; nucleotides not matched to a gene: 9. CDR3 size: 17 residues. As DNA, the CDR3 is TGTGCCAGCAGCCTGGGACTAGCGGTCGAGGGGCAAGAGACCCAGTACTTC. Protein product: CASSLGLAVEGQETQYF.

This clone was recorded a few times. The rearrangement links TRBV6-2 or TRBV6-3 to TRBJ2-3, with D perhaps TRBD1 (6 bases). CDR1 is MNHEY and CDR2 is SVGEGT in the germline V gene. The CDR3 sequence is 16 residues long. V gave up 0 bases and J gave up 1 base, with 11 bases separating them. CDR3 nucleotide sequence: TGTGCCAGCAGTTACTCGACCTCAGGGGGCACAGATACGCAGTATTTT. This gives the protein CASSYSTSGGTDTQYF.

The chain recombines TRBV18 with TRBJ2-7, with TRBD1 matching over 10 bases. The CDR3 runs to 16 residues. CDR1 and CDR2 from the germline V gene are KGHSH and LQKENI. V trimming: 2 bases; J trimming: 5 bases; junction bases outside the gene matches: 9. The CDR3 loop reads CASSPSPPTGGNEQYF. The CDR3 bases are TGTGCCAGCTCACCAAGCCCCCCGACAGGGGGCAACGAGCAGTACTTC.

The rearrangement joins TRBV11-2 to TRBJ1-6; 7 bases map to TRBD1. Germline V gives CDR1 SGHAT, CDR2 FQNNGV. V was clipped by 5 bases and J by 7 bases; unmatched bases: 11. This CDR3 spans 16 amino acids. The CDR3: CASSPRQGIRNSPLHF. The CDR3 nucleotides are TGTGCCAGCAGCCCGCGACAGGGTATAAGGAATTCACCCCTCCACTTT.

CDR3 sequence: CASSLVEGPYEQYF. The CDR3, as DNA: TGCGCCAGCAGCTTGGTGGAGGGCCCCTACGAGCAGTACTTC. This chain uses TRBV5-1 with TRBJ2-7, with D tentatively TRBD2 (6 bases). The germline gives CDR1 SGHRS, CDR2 YFSETQ. With 0 bases removed from V and 2 bases from J, the gap between germline ends came to 9 bases. The CDR3 runs 14 residues.

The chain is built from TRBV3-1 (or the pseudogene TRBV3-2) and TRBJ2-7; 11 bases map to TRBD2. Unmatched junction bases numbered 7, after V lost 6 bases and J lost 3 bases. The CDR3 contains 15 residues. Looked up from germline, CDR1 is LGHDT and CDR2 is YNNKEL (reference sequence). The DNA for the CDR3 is TGTGCCAGCAGTCCCGGACTAGCGGGTGACTACGAGCAGTACTTC. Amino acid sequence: CASSPGLAGDYEQYF.

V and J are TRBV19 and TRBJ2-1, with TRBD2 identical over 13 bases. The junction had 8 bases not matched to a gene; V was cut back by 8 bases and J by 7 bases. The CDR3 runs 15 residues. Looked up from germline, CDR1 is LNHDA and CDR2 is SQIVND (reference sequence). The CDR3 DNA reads TGTGCCAGTGCCAGACTAGCGGGAGGAGGGAATGAGCAGTTCTTC. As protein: CASARLAGGGNEQFF.

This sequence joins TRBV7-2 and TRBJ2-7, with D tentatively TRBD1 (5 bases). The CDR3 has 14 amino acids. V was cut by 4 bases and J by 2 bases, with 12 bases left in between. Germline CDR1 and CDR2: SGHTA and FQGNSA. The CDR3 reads CASSSGPNAYEQYF. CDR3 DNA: TGTGCCAGCAGCTCAGGGCCGAACGCCTACGAGCAGTACTTC. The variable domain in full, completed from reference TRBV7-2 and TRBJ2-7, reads GAGVSQSPSNKVTEKGKDVELRCDPISGHTALYWYRQSLGQGLEFLIYFQGNSAPDKSGLPSDRFSAERTGGSVSTLTIQRTQQEDSAVYLCASSSGPNAYEQYFGPGTRLTVT.

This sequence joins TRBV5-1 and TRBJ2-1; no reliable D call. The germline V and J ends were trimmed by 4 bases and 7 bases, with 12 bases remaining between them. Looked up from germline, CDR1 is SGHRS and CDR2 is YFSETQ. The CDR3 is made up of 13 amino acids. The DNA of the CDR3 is TGCGCCAGCAGCCCTCATCAGGAAAATGAGCAGTTCTTC. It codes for CASSPHQENEQFF.

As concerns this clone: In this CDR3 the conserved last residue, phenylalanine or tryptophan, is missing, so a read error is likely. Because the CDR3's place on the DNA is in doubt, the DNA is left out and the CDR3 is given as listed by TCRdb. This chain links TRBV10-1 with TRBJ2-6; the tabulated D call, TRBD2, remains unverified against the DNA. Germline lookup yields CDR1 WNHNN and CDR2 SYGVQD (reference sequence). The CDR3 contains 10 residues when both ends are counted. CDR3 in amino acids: CASSETSVLG.

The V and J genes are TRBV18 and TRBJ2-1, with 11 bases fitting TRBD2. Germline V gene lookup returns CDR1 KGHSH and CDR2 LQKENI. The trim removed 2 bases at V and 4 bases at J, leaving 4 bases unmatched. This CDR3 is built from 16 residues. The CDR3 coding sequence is TGTGCCAGCTCACCAACTACTAGCGGGAGTTACAATGAGCAGTTCTTC. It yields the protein CASSPTTSGSYNEQFF. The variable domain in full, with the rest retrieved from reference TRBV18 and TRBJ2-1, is NAGVMQNPRHLVRRRGQEARLRCSPMKGHSHVYWYRQLPEEGLKFMVYLQKENIIDESGMPKERFSAEFPKEGPSILRIQQVVRGDSAAYFCASSPTTSGSYNEQFFGPGTRLTVL.

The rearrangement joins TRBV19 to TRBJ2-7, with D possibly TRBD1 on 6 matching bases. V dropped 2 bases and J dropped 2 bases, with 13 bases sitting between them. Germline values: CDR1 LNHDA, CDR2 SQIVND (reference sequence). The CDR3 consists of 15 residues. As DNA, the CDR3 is TGTGCCAGTAGTATATCGGGACACCAAACCTACGAGCAGTACTTC. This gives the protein CASSISGHQTYEQYF.